The T cell receptor (beta chain) under discussion was sequenced for a study of tumour-infiltrating T cells in Burkitt lymphoma. Across the whole study: Survival, overall and progression-free, tracked with productive clonality.

Looked up from germline, CDR1 is SGHVS and CDR2 is FQNEAQ. The V and J ends lost 3 bases and 6 bases, in that order; junction bases with no gene match: 5. CDR3 size: 14 residues. The assay was immunoSEQ multiplex PCR, and TCRdb's table has in-frame clones only and misses some. The table records about 13,000 clones, 85% of them present only once. The origin of this receptor is a human donor with diffuse large B-cell lymphoma. The sample was tumor tissue. J is TRBJ2-3 and V is TRBV7-8; TRBD2 matches 8 bases. DNA for the CDR3: TGTGCCAGCAGCTTCGGGGGGGCGGGGGATACGCAGTATTTT. Translation gives CASSFGGAGDTQYF. Drawing the rest from reference TRBV7-8 and TRBJ2-3, the complete variable domain is GAGVSQSPRYKVAKRGQDVALRCDPISGHVSLFWYQQALGQGPEFLTYFQNEAQLDKSGLPSDRFFAERPEGSVSTLKIQRTQQEDSAVYLCASSFGGAGDTQYFGPGTRLTVL.